Below are 15 T cell receptor beta chains sequenced from a single sample in a study of shared clonotypes between healthy human individuals. The repertoire was sequenced with immunoSEQ multiplex PCR; TCRdb's copy has only in-frame clones and lacks some. Altogether approximately 2.5 million clones are present, approximately 94% being singletons, with the ten largest covering approximately 0.35%. Sequenced: naive CD4+ T cells from PBMCs. The subset denotes: CD45RA+ positively selected. Receptor source: a man younger than 35 in good health. Some clones in this sample may be carry-over from other donors' samples.

A note on this clone: Other nucleotide sequences in the sample specify the same CDR3. J is TRBJ1-1 and V is TRBV6-1; a possible D gene is TRBD1 (5 bases). The CDR3 consists of 15 residues. The germline CDR1 and CDR2 sequences are MNHNS and SASEGT. V lost 6 bases to trimming and J lost 1 base, with 15 bases between them. CDR3 amino acids: CASSDRGRGNTEAFF. The CDR3, as DNA: TGTGCCAGCAGCGACCGAGGGAGGGGGAACACTGAAGCTTTCTTT.

This rearrangement joins TRBV7-2 to TRBJ1-1; D is perhaps TRBD1 (5 bases). CDR1 and CDR2 from the germline V gene are SGHTA and FQGNSA. Trimming took 6 bases from V and 3 from J, leaving 11 bases between them. The CDR3 contains 13 residues. DNA of the CDR3: TGTGCCAGCAGACCTCAGGGATACACTGAAGCTTTCTTT. It encodes CASRPQGYTEAFF. The variable domain in full, with the rest retrieved from reference TRBV7-2 and TRBJ1-1, is GAGVSQSPSNKVTEKGKDVELRCDPISGHTALYWYRQSLGQGLEFLIYFQGNSAPDKSGLPSDRFSAERTGGSVSTLTIQRTQQEDSAVYLCASRPQGYTEAFFGQGTRLTVV.

The chain has TRBV15 and TRBJ2-5; D might be TRBD1 or TRBD2, each matching 5 bases. The CDR3 is 14 residues long. The V end lost 1 base, the J end lost 4 bases, and 10 bases lay between the germline ends. Germline loops: CDR1 LNHNV, CDR2 YYDKDF (reference sequence). The CDR3 sequence: CATSRVGPGETQYF. DNA for the CDR3: TGTGCCACCAGCAGAGTGGGACCGGGAGAGACCCAGTACTTC.

The chain links TRBV28 to TRBJ2-7, with 8 bases that match TRBD2. This CDR3 contains 11 residues. Germline-derived CDR1 and CDR2 are MDHEN and SYDVKM. J gave up 6 bases and V 8 bases, and 3 bases lay outside the gene matches. The CDR3 DNA follows: TGTGCCAGCCCCCGGGGGGGCGAGCAGTACTTC. This codes for CASPRGGEQYF.

This clone was observed a single time. The chain recombines TRBV18 with TRBJ2-2; tentatively, D is TRBD1 (5 bases). Germline CDR1 KGHSH, CDR2 LQKENI. V lost 0 bases to trimming and J lost 5 bases, with 13 bases between them. The CDR3 extends over 16 amino acids. DNA for the CDR3: TGTGCCAGCTCACCACCTAATCAGGGTGGAACCGGGGAGCTGTTTTTT. This gives the protein CASSPPNQGGTGELFF.

This clone was detected only once. The V and J genes are TRBV10-3 and TRBJ2-1, with TRBD1 identical over 9 bases. V was clipped by 3 bases and J by 3 bases; unmatched bases: 3. This CDR3 is 15 amino acids long. Germline-derived CDR1 and CDR2 are ENHRY and SYGVKD. The CDR3 region has the DNA TGTGCCATCAGTGAACAGGGGGCGGTCTACAATGAGCAGTTCTTC. Its translation is CAISEQGAVYNEQFF.

V gene TRBV5-4 combines with J gene TRBJ2-1; 10 nucleotides line up with TRBD2. Germline loops: CDR1 SGHNT, CDR2 YYREEE (reference sequence). After removal of 3 bases from V and 4 bases from J, the junction contained 4 bases not matched to a gene. The CDR3 extends over 15 amino acids. CDR3 sequence (DNA): TGTGCCAGCAGCTCGCTAGCGGGAGAGTACAATGAGCAGTTCTTC. It codes for CASSSLAGEYNEQFF.

The gene calls are TRBV15 and TRBJ2-7; the match to TRBD2 covers 7 bases. The V gene's germline CDR1 is LNHNV and CDR2 YYDKDF (reference sequence). The CDR3 spans 15 residues. V was pared by 5 bases and J by 5 bases, with 12 bases of the junction left unmatched. The CDR3 DNA is TGTGCCACCAGCGAGCTGGGGGGGAGAATCAACGAGCAGTACTTC. Protein product: CATSELGGRINEQYF. The full variable domain, completed using reference TRBV15 and TRBJ2-7, is DAMVIQNPRYQVTQFGKPVTLSCSQTLNHNVMYWYQQKSSQAPKLLFHYYDKDFNNEADTPDNFQSRRPNTSFCFLDIRSPGLGDTAMYLCATSELGGRINEQYFGPGTRLTVT.

Worth noting for this clone: Other DNA sequences in this sample translate to the same CDR3. The J gene is TRBJ1-1, the V gene TRBV18, with D possibly being TRBD1 (6 bases). Between the trimmed V and J ends, which lost 3 bases and 1 base, there was a span of 9 bases. CDR3 length: 14 residues. Germline CDR1 KGHSH, CDR2 LQKENI. CDR3 loop: CASSPLDRNTEAFF. CDR3 sequence (DNA): TGTGCCAGCTCACCCCTGGACAGGAACACTGAAGCTTTCTTT.

J is TRBJ2-1 and V is TRBV28; the match to TRBD1 covers 10 bases. Germline values: CDR1 MDHEN, CDR2 SYDVKM. The CDR3 runs 15 residues. Trimming removed 6 bases from V and 7 bases from J; junction bases left unmatched: 9. CDR3 residues: CASRPPGQGTNEQFF. Here the CDR3 DNA reads TGTGCCAGCAGGCCCCCGGGACAGGGGACGAATGAGCAGTTCTTC.

The chain combines TRBV28 with TRBJ2-5, with 7 positions matching TRBD1. The assigned J gene may be wrong: the sequence end matches TRBJ2-7 better. CDR1 is MDHEN and CDR2 is SYDVKM in the germline V gene. This CDR3 spans 14 amino acids. The CDR3 bases are TGTGCCAGCAGCCGACAGGGCAGCTCCTACGAGCAGTACTTC. Its translation is CASSRQGSSYEQYF.

A word on this clone: Other DNA sequences in this specimen translate into the identical CDR3. This sequence joins TRBV5-1 and TRBJ1-4; D ambiguous. The CDR3 is 13 amino acids. Germline CDR1 reads SGHRS; CDR2 reads YFSETQ. V was cut by 7 bases and J by 7 bases, with 14 bases left in between. The CDR3 nucleotides are TGCGCCAGCCGAACGGGTCCCGGTGAAAAACTGTTTTTT. Translation gives CASRTGPGEKLFF.

The chain has TRBV6-4 and TRBJ2-4, with 11 bases aligning to TRBD2. Trimming took 2 bases from V and 3 from J; bases not matched to a gene: 12. The CDR3 runs to 19 residues. Germline V lookup: CDR1 MRHNA, CDR2 SNTAGT. The CDR3 region has the DNA TGTGCCAGCAGTGACATTCCGCGGACTAGCGGGCGGGTCAAAAACATTCAGTACTTC. Its translation is CASSDIPRTSGRVKNIQYF.

The J gene is TRBJ2-1, the V gene TRBV5-1; 9 nucleotides agree with TRBD2. Losses at the gene ends were 5 bases for V and 0 bases for J; bases not matched to a gene: 6. Germline V lookup: CDR1 SGHRS, CDR2 YFSETQ. CDR3 length: 16 residues. The CDR3 nucleotides read TGCGCCAGCAGACCCACTAGCGGGCCCTCCTACAATGAGCAGTTCTTC. Its protein product is CASRPTSGPSYNEQFF.

The chain has TRBV30 and TRBJ1-5, with a tentative D call TRBD1 (5 bases). There are 13 residues in the CDR3. V was pared by 3 bases and J by 3 bases, with 9 bases between. Germline V lookup: CDR1 GTSNPN, CDR2 SVGIG (reference sequence). The CDR3 nucleotides read TGTGCCTGGAGGAGGGGCACCAATCAGCCCCAGCATTTT. Its protein product is CAWRRGTNQPQHF.